The 16 T cell receptor beta chains below come from one sample, sequenced in a study of monozygotic twins with inflammatory bowel disease. Each CDR3 protein gets one entry in TCRdb, which reprocessed the 5' RACE reads and gives no DNA. Recorded for this sample: under 350,000 distinct CDR3 sequences. The sample taken for sequencing was blood. These receptors all stem from a human donor with ulcerative colitis or Crohn's disease, or a healthy co-twin of an affected twin (not recorded which).

This chain links TRBV6-5 with TRBJ1-1; TCRdb's D call of TRBD1 is untestable without DNA. This CDR3 region has 13 residues. CDR1 is MNHEY, CDR2 SVGAGI, per germline. CDR3 sequence: CASSYGGNTDAFF.

The chain recombines TRBV28 with TRBJ1-5; the TCRdb D gene call, TRBD1, has no DNA to confirm it. Per the germline V gene, CDR1 is MDHEN and CDR2 is SYDVKM. The CDR3 has 15 residues. The CDR3: CATNAGDRGNQPQHF.

The V call is TRBV7-8, the J call TRBJ2-3; TCRdb's D call, TRBD1, is unchecked because there is no DNA. The CDR3 has 18 amino acids. The germline V gene encodes CDR1 SGHVS and CDR2 FQNEAQ. This CDR3 reads CASSLLPVGRGSTDTQYF.

The CDR3 is CSAKPPGLTYNEQFF. The rearrangement uses TRBV20-1 and TRBJ2-1; the D call from TCRdb, TRBD2, cannot be confirmed without DNA. The germline V gene encodes CDR1 DFQATT and CDR2 SNEGSKA (reference sequence). The CDR3 length is 15 residues.

The chain couples TRBV20-1 to TRBJ1-2; TCRdb designates TRBD1, a call that cannot be tested without DNA. Germline V gene sequence: CDR1 DFQATT, CDR2 SNEGSKA (reference sequence). The CDR3 runs 15 residues. The CDR3 sequence: CSANDRGWANYGYTF.

V gene TRBV5-5 combines with J gene TRBJ2-1; TCRdb's D call, TRBD2, is unchecked because there is no DNA. This CDR3 spans 17 amino acids. Germline V gene lookup returns CDR1 SGHKS and CDR2 YYEKEE (reference sequence). CDR3: CASSGGLAGLTYNEQFF.

This chain joins TRBV5-1 and TRBJ2-3; the TCRdb call, TRBD1, lacks DNA for checking. The CDR3 length is 16 residues. Germline-derived CDR1 and CDR2 are SGHRS and YFSETQ. The chain's CDR3 is CASSHQGQGSSDTQYF.

The J gene is TRBJ2-3, the V gene TRBV4-2; TCRdb lists TRBD2, though no DNA is available to test this call. The CDR3 sequence is 16 residues long. CDR1 is LGHNA and CDR2 is YNFKEQ in the germline V gene. CDR3 loop: CASSQDPSGSPDTQYF.

The V gene is TRBV24-1, the J gene TRBJ2-1; absent DNA, TCRdb's TRBD2 call cannot be checked. CDR3 length: 13 amino acids. Germline CDR1 KGHDR, CDR2 SFDVKD. The CDR3 spells CATSAGGVNEQFF.

The gene calls are TRBV19 and TRBJ2-2; the D call of TRBD1 rests on TCRdb alone, since no DNA is present to check it. CDR1 is LNHDA and CDR2 is SQIVND in the germline V gene (reference sequence). The CDR3 has 14 amino acids. The chain's CDR3 is CASKINREFRELFF.

The chain employs TRBV6-2 or TRBV6-3 and TRBJ2-2; TCRdb proposes TRBD1, but this gene call is untestable without DNA. From germline, CDR1 is MNHEY and CDR2 SVGEGT. CDR3 length: 14 amino acids. This chain's CDR3 is CASSYSRVLGELFF.

The chain recombines TRBV28 with TRBJ2-7; no DNA is available, so the TRBD1 call from TCRdb remains unchecked. CDR1 is MDHEN and CDR2 is SYDVKM in the germline V gene. The CDR3 has 13 amino acids. This chain's CDR3 is CASRSGAPYEQYF.

The rearrangement links TRBV20-1 to TRBJ2-5. The germline CDR1 and CDR2 sequences are DFQATT and SNEGSKA (reference sequence). CDR3 length equals 11 residues. CDR3 residues: CSIDRVETQYF.

This chain's CDR3 is CASSQIRARTVNTGELFF. The rearrangement joins TRBV4-2 to TRBJ2-2; TCRdb indicates TRBD1, and absent DNA this call remains unverified. This CDR3 is 18 amino acids long. Looked up from germline, CDR1 is LGHNA and CDR2 is YNFKEQ.

The CDR3 protein is CSVEMGRDYEQYF. This sequence joins TRBV29-1 and TRBJ2-7; the TRBD1 assignment by TCRdb is unverifiable without DNA. This CDR3 has 13 amino acids. CDR1 SQVTM and CDR2 ANQGSEA come from the germline V gene.

The chain has TRBV28 and TRBJ2-7. The germline CDR1 and CDR2 sequences are MDHEN and SYDVKM. The CDR3 contains 15 residues. The CDR3: CASSSHLRGSYEQYF.